This TCR beta chain originates from a study of CD8 T cells in Susac syndrome. The study, taken as a whole, reports: As the study acknowledged, the number of individuals who were part of its TCR sequencing and HLA analysis was relatively small.

Regarding this clonotype: Its antigen is not known.

This CDR3 spans 16 amino acids. V lost 3 bases and J lost 0, with 11 bases in between. Germline CDR1 reads KGHSH; CDR2 reads LQKENI. RNA was extracted with the RNeasy kit, and a quantity of 0.5 to 1 ug was reverse transcribed using random hexamers. TCRdb re-called the immunoSEQ multiplex PCR reads with MiXCR, one entry per CDR3 protein. The sample shows hundreds of thousands of distinct CDR3 sequences, just under 95% of them seen only once. The chain has TRBV18 and TRBJ2-2; the D is unclear. The sample comprised CD4+ T cells from PBMCs. The sequence came from a human donor with multiple sclerosis. CDR3 DNA sequence: TGTGCCAGCTCACCTCTTCCCCCATCGAACACCGGGGAGCTGTTTTTT. Residues: CASSPLPPSNTGELFF.